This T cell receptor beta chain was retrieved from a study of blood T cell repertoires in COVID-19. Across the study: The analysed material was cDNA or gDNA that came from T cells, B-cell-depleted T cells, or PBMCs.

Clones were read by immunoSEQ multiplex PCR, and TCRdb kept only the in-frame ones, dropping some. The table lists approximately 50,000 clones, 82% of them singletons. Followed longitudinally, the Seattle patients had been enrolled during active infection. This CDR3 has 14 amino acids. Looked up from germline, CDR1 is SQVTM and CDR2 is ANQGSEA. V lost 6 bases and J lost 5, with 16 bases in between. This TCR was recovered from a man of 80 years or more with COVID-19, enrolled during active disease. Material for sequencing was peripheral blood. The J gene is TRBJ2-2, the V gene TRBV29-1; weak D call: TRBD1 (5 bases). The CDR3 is CSVQVRRGTGELFF. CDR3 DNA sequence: TGCAGCGTCCAAGTCCGTAGGGGTACCGGGGAGCTGTTTTTT.